Shown below are 13 T cell receptor beta chains from a single sample sequenced in a study of blood T cell repertoires in COVID-19. Clones were sequenced by immunoSEQ multiplex PCR, and TCRdb holds only the in-frame ones, with some missing. Here the sample spans tens of thousands of clones, 75% to 90% being singletons. The sequenced sample was peripheral blood. The source of these receptors is a woman over 75 with active or convalescent COVID-19.

V is TRBV9 and J is TRBJ1-2; possibly TRBD1 for D (6 bases). With 3 bases removed from V and 2 bases from J, the gap between germline ends came to 17 bases. Germline V CDR1 and CDR2: SGDLS, YYNGEE. The CDR3 consists of 16 residues. The CDR3 region has the DNA TGTGCCAGCAGCGAGGAGGGGGGGAACCTGAACTATGGCTACACCTTC. Amino acid sequence: CASSEEGGNLNYGYTF.

This clone was counted between two and nine times. The chain has TRBV7-3 and TRBJ1-3; D ambiguous. CDR3 length equals 14 residues. Trimming left V 5 bases short and J 2 bases short, with 10 bases between. The V gene's germline CDR1 is SGHTA and CDR2 FQGTGA. DNA for the CDR3: TGTGCCAGCAGCCCCGGCGGAGCTGGAAACACCATATATTTT. As protein: CASSPGGAGNTIYF. Using reference TRBV7-3 and TRBJ1-3 for the parts outside the CDR3, the full variable domain is GAGVSQTPSNKVTEKGKYVELRCDPISGHTALYWYRQSLGQGPEFLIYFQGTGAADDSGLPNDRFFAVRPEGSVSTLKIQRTERGDSAVYLCASSPGGAGNTIYFGEGSWLTVV.

As concerns this clone: At one boundary the junction diverges from the germline segment, which might be a read error. The V and J genes are TRBV6-5 and TRBJ2-1; 8 bases fit TRBD1. The CDR3 is 15 amino acids. In germline, CDR1 is MNHEY, CDR2 SVGAGI. The CDR3 reads CTSISTGATYNEQFF. The CDR3 DNA reads as TGTACCAGCATCTCGACAGGGGCGACCTACAATGAGCAGTTCTTC.

The chain has TRBV27 and TRBJ1-2; D ambiguous. Germline V lookup: CDR1 MNHEY, CDR2 SMNVEV (reference sequence). The CDR3 length is 15 residues. V lost 8 bases to trimming and J lost 4 bases, with 20 bases between them. The CDR3 is CASGGRRATRYGYTF. The CDR3 nucleotides read TGTGCCAGCGGAGGGCGGAGAGCGACCCGCTATGGCTACACCTTC.

The J gene is TRBJ1-5, the V gene TRBV18; possibly TRBD1 for D (5 bases). In germline, CDR1 is KGHSH, CDR2 LQKENI. Deletions cut 6 bases from V and 9 bases from J, with 12 bases between. This CDR3 region has 12 residues. CDR3 sequence: CASSTNGGPQHF. CDR3 bases: TGTGCCAGCTCGACTAACGGGGGGCCCCAGCATTTT.

The genes are TRBV29-1 and TRBJ1-1; TRBD1 matches at 7 bases. The CDR3 is made up of 13 amino acids. Germline V gives CDR1 SQVTM, CDR2 ANQGSEA. Losses at the gene ends were 4 bases for V and 2 bases for J; bases not matched to a gene: 4. The CDR3 reads CSVVQGLNTEAFF. The CDR3 nucleotides are TGCAGCGTTGTACAGGGGCTAAACACTGAAGCTTTCTTT. The full variable domain, completed using reference TRBV29-1 and TRBJ1-1, is SAVISQKPSRDICQRGTSLTIQCQVDSQVTMMFWYRQQPGQSLTLIATANQGSEATYESGFVIDKFPISRPNLTFSTLTVSNMSPEDSSIYLCSVVQGLNTEAFFGQGTRLTVV.

V usage is TRBV5-1 and J usage is TRBJ1-1; the D gene is possibly TRBD1 (5 bases). CDR3 length: 12 residues. V lost 5 bases to trimming and J lost 7 bases, with 12 bases between them. Germline-derived CDR1 and CDR2 are SGHRS and YFSETQ. This CDR3 is CASSWDGSEAFF. The CDR3 DNA reads as TGCGCCAGCAGTTGGGACGGGAGTGAAGCTTTCTTT.

This chain joins TRBV5-6 and TRBJ1-2; D may be TRBD1 (6 bases). From germline, CDR1 is SGHDT and CDR2 YYEEEE. Trimming cost V 9 bases and J 6 bases, with 18 bases left between them. CDR3 length equals 13 residues. The CDR3 is CATNRERSDGYTF. The CDR3 nucleotides are TGTGCCACTAACAGGGAGAGGAGTGATGGCTACACCTTC.

V gene TRBV5-1 combines with J gene TRBJ2-1; 14 nucleotides line up with TRBD2. The junction had 11 bases not matched to a gene; V was cut back by 8 bases and J by 10 bases. Germline CDR1 reads SGHRS; CDR2 reads YFSETQ. This CDR3 is built from 15 residues. Here the CDR3 reads CASKGLAGAPAEQFF. CDR3 sequence (DNA): TGCGCCAGTAAGGGACTAGCGGGAGCCCCGGCAGAGCAGTTCTTC.

The chain links TRBV19 to TRBJ1-2, with D possibly matching TRBD1 (6 bases). Trimming took 8 bases from V and 4 from J, leaving 14 bases between them. The CDR3 sequence is 13 residues long. Germline V gives CDR1 LNHDA, CDR2 SQIVND (reference sequence). This chain's CDR3 is CASGQQGAYGYTF. CDR3 in DNA: TGTGCCAGTGGGCAACAGGGAGCCTATGGCTACACCTTC.

The J gene is TRBJ2-7, the V gene TRBV19; TRBD2 matches at 11 bases. Unmatched junction bases numbered 5, after V lost 5 bases and J lost 2 bases. Germline V gene sequence: CDR1 LNHDA, CDR2 SQIVND (reference sequence). This CDR3 contains 15 residues. The CDR3 spells CASSPVAGGTYEQYF. The DNA for the CDR3 is TGTGCCAGTAGTCCTGTAGCGGGAGGGACCTACGAGCAGTACTTC.

The V and J genes are TRBV6-4 and TRBJ2-2; possibly TRBD1 for D (5 bases). V lost 2 bases to trimming and J lost 5 bases, with 12 bases between them. Germline V gives CDR1 MRHNA, CDR2 SNTAGT. The CDR3 is 15 residues long. The CDR3: CASSDGQGRTGELFF. The CDR3 DNA reads as TGTGCCAGCAGTGACGGCCAGGGTCGGACCGGGGAGCTGTTTTTT.

The chain employs TRBV7-2 and TRBJ2-4; 14 nucleotides align to TRBD2. V was pared by 3 bases and J by 8 bases, with 9 bases of the junction left unmatched. Germline CDR1 and CDR2: SGHTA and FQGNSA. This CDR3 has 17 residues. CDR3 bases: TGTGCCAGCAGCTTCCGACTAGCGGGGGGGCCCGGGTACATTCAGTACTTC. It specifies CASSFRLAGGPGYIQYF. Full variable domain (rest looked up from reference TRBV7-2 and TRBJ2-4): GAGVSQSPSNKVTEKGKDVELRCDPISGHTALYWYRQSLGQGLEFLIYFQGNSAPDKSGLPSDRFSAERTGGSVSTLTIQRTQQEDSAVYLCASSFRLAGGPGYIQYFGAGTRLSVL.